This TCR beta chain was captured in a study of T cell changes during pregnancy in multiple sclerosis. TCRdb keeps only in-frame clones here, not all; method: immunoSEQ multiplex PCR. The repertoire consists of tens of thousands of clones, with around nine tenths occurring once and the leading ten covering around 11%. The ends were cut back, 0 bases at V and 5 bases at J, with 13 bases in the middle. CDR1 MNHEY and CDR2 SVGAGI come from the germline V gene. The CDR3 is 15 amino acids. The receptor was derived from a female donor with multiple sclerosis, enrolled in a pregnancy study. The rearrangement links TRBV6-5 to TRBJ2-5; D might be TRBD2 (5 bases). The source was CD8+ T cells from peripheral blood mononuclear cells, collected in the third trimester of pregnancy. The chain's CDR3 is CASSYSISSSETQYF. The CDR3 DNA reads TGTGCCAGCAGTTACTCAATATCTAGCTCGGAGACCCAGTACTTC.